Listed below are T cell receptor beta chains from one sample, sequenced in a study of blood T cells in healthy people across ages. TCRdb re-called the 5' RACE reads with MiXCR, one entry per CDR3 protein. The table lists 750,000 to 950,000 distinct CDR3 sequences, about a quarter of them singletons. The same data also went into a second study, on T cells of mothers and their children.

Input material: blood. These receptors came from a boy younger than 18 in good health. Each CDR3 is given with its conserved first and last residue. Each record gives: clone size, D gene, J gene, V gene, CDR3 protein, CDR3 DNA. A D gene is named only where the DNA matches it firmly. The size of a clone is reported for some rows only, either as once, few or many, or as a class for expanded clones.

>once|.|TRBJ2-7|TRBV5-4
CASSQGPKHEQYF
TGTGCCAGCAGCCAAGGGCCGAAGCACGAGCAGTACTTC
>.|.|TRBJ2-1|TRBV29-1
CSVDIDGPRGQFF
TGCAGCGTTGACATAGACGGACCCCGCGGGCAGTTCTTC
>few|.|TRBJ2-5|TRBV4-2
CASSQDRLSQETQYF
TGTGCCAGCAGCCAAGACCGGTTGTCCCAAGAGACCCAGTACTTC
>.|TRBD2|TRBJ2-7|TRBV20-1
CSARAYQKREGYEQYF
TGCAGTGCTAGAGCCTATCAGAAGCGGGAGGGGTACGAGCAGTACTTC
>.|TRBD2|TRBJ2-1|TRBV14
CASSLRPGGTTYNEQFF
TGTGCCAGCAGCCTCCGGCCGGGCGGGACTACGTACAATGAGCAGTTCTTC
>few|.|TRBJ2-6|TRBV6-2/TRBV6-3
CASRIRSARRSGPSSGANVLTF
TGTGCCAGCAGAATTAGGAGTGCGCGTAGGTCAGGTCCCTCCTCTGGGGCCAACGTCCTGACTTTC
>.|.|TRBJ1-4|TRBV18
CASSPGEVEKLFF
TGTGCCAGCTCACCGGGAGAAGTGGAAAAACTGTTTTTT
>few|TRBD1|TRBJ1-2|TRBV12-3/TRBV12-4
CASSFRRLTGSYGYTF
TGTGCCAGCAGTTTCCGCCGCTTGACAGGGAGCTATGGCTACACCTTC
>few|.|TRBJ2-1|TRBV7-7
CASSFSPGANEQFF
TGTGCCAGCAGCTTTTCGCCAGGGGCCAATGAGCAGTTCTTC
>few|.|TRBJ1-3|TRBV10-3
CAISESGVGGNTIYF
TGTGCCATCAGTGAGTCCGGTGTAGGGGGAAACACCATATATTTT
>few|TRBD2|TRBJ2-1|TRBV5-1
CASSLVVERGAYNEQFF
TGCGCCAGCAGCTTGGTAGTCGAGCGGGGGGCCTACAATGAGCAGTTCTTC
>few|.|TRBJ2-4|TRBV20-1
CSASWGENIQYF
TGCAGTGCTAGTTGGGGGGAAAACATTCAGTACTTC
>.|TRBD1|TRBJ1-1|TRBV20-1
CSAPTGLAEAFF
TGCAGTGCGCCGACAGGGTTGGCTGAAGCTTTCTTT
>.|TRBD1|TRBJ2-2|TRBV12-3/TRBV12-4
CAGSPPQGARTGELFF
TGTGCCGGCAGTCCGCCACAGGGGGCTCGGACCGGGGAGCTGTTTTTT